These T cell receptor beta chains were read from a single sample in a study. In TCRdb, the 5' RACE reads were re-called with MiXCR into one record per CDR3 protein. The table records about 43,000 distinct CDR3 sequences, about 29% of them present only once. The sequenced sample was memory CD4+ T cells sorted from a lymph node. Receptors originate from a female donor with breast cancer. Both conserved end residues are trimmed from each CDR3. The listing skips clone size in some rows; elsewhere it reads once, few, many or a size class.

CDR3 length	V gene	clone size	CDR3 protein
10	TRBV7-3	few	ASTGAGNEQF
12	TRBV4-1	-	ASSQPGASYGYT
14	TRBV27	few	ASSSTQGYGNSPLH
11	TRBV27	-	ASSTTAHYGYT
12	TRBV3-1	few	ASSQVSSYNEQF
13	TRBV12-3/TRBV12-4	-	ASSINARGNNEQF
12	TRBV7-7	few	ASSLGEYQETQY
12	TRBV9	-	ASSVGSKIYEQY
12	TRBV6-5	medium-sized	ASSYSVSTDTQY
10	TRBV7-8	many	ASSLDPYEQY
14	TRBV20-1	many	SASPPSGRPQETQY
11	TRBV5-5	many	ASSFIYSQPQH
13	TRBV5-1	-	ASSLRSSGIYEQY
10	TRBV10-1	once	ASSDPNTEAF
10	TRBV20-1	medium-sized	SAETGNSPLH
12	TRBV7-3	few	ASSLTGRGNEQF
12	TRBV20-1	-	SARTGLDTGELF
10	TRBV6-1	-	ASSDKSSEAF
10	TRBV3-1	few	ATSRRNTEAF
13	TRBV18	few	ASSPREGSYNEQF
13	TRBV5-1	-	ASSLSPGGSDGYT
15	TRBV12-5	-	ASGNGWTGRTYNEQF
11	TRBV10-2	few	ATRDRNTGELF
9	TRBV29-1	-	SVEPRDTQY
11	TRBV28	-	ASTIGRAGTQY
16	TRBV4-1	few	ASSQERASDKSEVTQY
14	TRBV4-1	-	ASSQGSGAVYTEAF
16	TRBV5-1	-	ASSLKIIGYGTTGELF
11	TRBV7-9	few	ASIGTRNSPLH
11	TRBV5-4	-	ASSLGGAYGYT
10	TRBV28	-	ASSLQTFEAF
13	TRBV4-1	-	ASSQGSSYNSPLH
10	TRBV3-1	few	ASRQGYGELF
11	TRBV18	-	ASSRQGTYEQY
14	TRBV24-1	-	ATSDALRDLTDTQY
11	TRBV6-5	few	ASTAGGPREQY
12	TRBV28	-	ASSLSSGWDTQY
14	TRBV24-1	-	ATSDLASGFYNEQF
14	TRBV5-8	many	ASSLGDRTYTDTQY
12	TRBV6-6	-	ASSYRSENYGYT
10	TRBV10-3	-	AISEEGTEAF
13	TRBV24-1	few	ATSSKTGNDYGYT
13	TRBV9	-	ASSVGSANNQPQH